The 29 T cell receptor beta chains presented below share a single source sample, sequenced in a study of blood T cell repertoires in COVID-19. The method was immunoSEQ multiplex PCR; TCRdb's version includes in-frame clones alone and lacks a portion of them. Among tens of thousands of clones, about nine tenths were seen once, and the ten largest hold over 0.95%. The sequenced sample was peripheral blood. The receptors were sampled from a man between 60 and 70 years old with acute or convalescent COVID-19.

The chain carries TRBV6-6 and TRBJ1-6; 8 bases are a match to TRBD1. The CDR3 has 14 amino acids. Per the germline V gene, CDR1 is MNHNY and CDR2 is SVGAGI (reference sequence). J lost 12 bases, V lost 0 bases, and 4 bases had no gene match. CDR3 sequence: CASSYSGTGVPLHF. The CDR3 DNA is TGTGCCAGCAGTTACTCGGGGACAGGTGTACCCCTCCACTTT.

The chain is built from TRBV7-6 and TRBJ1-1; perhaps TRBD1 as D (6 bases). Germline-derived CDR1 and CDR2 are SGHVS and FNYEAQ. CDR3 length equals 15 residues. V was pared by 2 bases and J by 1 base, with 11 bases between. CDR3 sequence: CASSLSTGRNTEAFF. In nucleotides, the CDR3 is TGTGCCAGCAGCTTATCTACAGGGAGGAACACTGAAGCTTTCTTT.

The chain recombines TRBV11-2 with TRBJ2-1, with a weak D call TRBD1 (5 bases). The CDR3 consists of 12 residues. In germline, CDR1 is SGHAT, CDR2 FQNNGV. V lost 2 bases, J lost 9 bases, and 8 bases lay in between. CDR3 nucleotide sequence: TGTGCCAGCAGCTTACAGGGTGGTGAGCAGTTCTTC. Translation gives CASSLQGGEQFF.

The chain links TRBV24-1 to TRBJ1-3, with D hard to call. The germline V and J ends were trimmed by 2 bases and 3 bases, with 16 bases remaining between them. CDR3 length: 17 residues. Germline loops: CDR1 KGHDR, CDR2 SFDVKD. This CDR3 reads CATSDWLRGFLGNTIYF. CDR3 DNA sequence: TGTGCCACCAGTGATTGGCTTCGGGGATTCCTTGGAAACACCATATATTTT.

A word on this clone: The junction departs from the called germline gene at one end, perhaps through a read error. The chain has TRBV7-7 and TRBJ2-6; TRBD1 aligns across 8 bases. The CDR3 runs to 18 residues. Germline V gives CDR1 SSHAT, CDR2 FNYEAQ (reference sequence). The chain's CDR3 is CASSPGDRGRTGANVLTF. The CDR3 DNA reads as TGTGCTAGCAGCCCCGGCGACAGGGGTCGGACTGGGGCCAACGTCCTGACTTTC. The full variable domain, with the rest looked up from reference TRBV7-7 and TRBJ2-6, is GAGVSQSPRYKVTKRGQDVTLRCDPISSHATLYWYQQALGQGPEFLTYFNYEAQPDKSGLPSDRFSAERPEGSISTLTIQRTEQRDSAMYRCASSPGDRGRTGANVLTFGAGSRLTVL.

V and J are TRBV5-6 and TRBJ2-3, with 8 nucleotides matching TRBD1. This CDR3 comprises 15 residues. The J segment lost 0 bases and the V segment lost 6 bases, leaving 6 bases of the junction unmatched. CDR1 SGHDT and CDR2 YYEEEE come from the germline V gene. CDR3 region: CASTVRGPSTDTQYF. DNA for the CDR3: TGTGCCAGCACGGTCAGGGGGCCTAGCACAGATACGCAGTATTTT. The full variable domain, in which reference TRBV5-6 and TRBJ2-3 provide the parts outside the CDR3, is DAGVTQSPTHLIKTRGQQVTLRCSPKSGHDTVSWYQQALGQGPQFIFQYYEEEERQRGNFPDRFSGHQFPNYSSELNVNALLLGDSALYLCASTVRGPSTDTQYFGPGTRLTVL.

The CDR3 sequence: CASSLTGGTQYF. CDR3 DNA: TGCGCCAGCAGCTTGACAGGGGGTACGCAGTATTTT. This chain links TRBV5-1 with TRBJ2-3; 8 positions match TRBD1. Germline CDR1 and CDR2: SGHRS and YFSETQ. The junction had 0 bases not matched to a gene; V was cut back by 1 base and J by 8 bases. The CDR3 spans 12 residues.

The chain uses TRBV5-3 and TRBJ1-6; D ambiguous. TRBV5-3 is recorded as an ORF, its role being uncertain. The ends were cut back, 2 bases at V and 8 bases at J, with 17 bases in the middle. There are 16 residues in the CDR3. In nucleotides, the CDR3 is TGTGCCAGAAGCTTTTTCCAGATACCTCTTGATTCACCCCTCCACTTT. The encoded protein is CARSFFQIPLDSPLHF.

This chain uses TRBV3-1 (or the pseudogene TRBV3-2) with TRBJ1-1; D is undetermined. In germline, CDR1 is LGHDT, CDR2 YNNKEL (reference sequence). The CDR3 sequence is 15 residues long. Deletions cut 0 bases from V and 5 bases from J, with 13 bases between. The CDR3, as DNA: TGTGCCAGCAGCCAAGACCCTCGGGGAGAGACTGAAGCTTTCTTT. Protein product: CASSQDPRGETEAFF.

The J gene is TRBJ1-1, the V gene TRBV9, with D uncertain. Germline V lookup: CDR1 SGDLS, CDR2 YYNGEE. The CDR3 covers 14 residues. Trimming took 2 bases from V and 0 from J, leaving 8 bases between them. The CDR3 region has the DNA TGTGCCAGCAGCGTCGAGGTCATGAACACTGAAGCTTTCTTT. Amino acid sequence: CASSVEVMNTEAFF.

The CDR3 nucleotides read TGTGCCAGCAGCCTGGGGGGCGGGGGCTACTACGAGCAGTACTTC. Translation: CASSLGGGGYYEQYF. V usage is TRBV7-9 and J usage is TRBJ2-7; D might be TRBD2 (7 bases). Germline V gene sequence: CDR1 SEHNR, CDR2 FQNEAQ (reference sequence). Trimming took 5 bases from V and 3 from J, leaving 17 bases between them. The CDR3 runs to 15 residues.

The table lists this clone with a few counts. The rearrangement uses TRBV7-8 and TRBJ1-5; no reliable D call. Trimming removed 5 bases from V and 0 bases from J, with 11 bases in between. The CDR3 has 15 amino acids. Germline assignment: CDR1 SGHVS and CDR2 FQNEAQ. The DNA for the CDR3 is TGTGCCAGCAGCAAAGACTCAGCTAGCAATCAGCCCCAGCATTTT. It codes for CASSKDSASNQPQHF.

The V and J genes are TRBV7-8 and TRBJ2-7; D is uncertain. Germline CDR1 SGHVS, CDR2 FQNEAQ. The CDR3 spans 13 residues. V was pared by 5 bases and J by 0 bases, with 8 bases between. CDR3 loop: CASSLGYSYEQYF. The CDR3 coding sequence is TGTGCCAGCAGCCTCGGTTACTCCTACGAGCAGTACTTC. The entire variable domain, with the rest obtained from reference TRBV7-8 and TRBJ2-7, is as follows: GAGVSQSPRYKVAKRGQDVALRCDPISGHVSLFWYQQALGQGPEFLTYFQNEAQLDKSGLPSDRFFAERPEGSVSTLKIQRTQQEDSAVYLCASSLGYSYEQYFGPGTRLTVT.

The DNA of the CDR3 is TGCGCCAGCAGTGAGCCGATAGCGGGGGGCAAAGGCAATGAGCAGTTCTTC. It codes for CASSEPIAGGKGNEQFF. V is TRBV10-2 and J is TRBJ2-1, with 10 bases identical to TRBD2. The trim removed 2 bases at V and 6 bases at J, leaving 10 bases unmatched. The CDR3 is 17 residues long. The V gene's germline CDR1 is WSHSY and CDR2 SAAADI.

V gene TRBV2 combines with J gene TRBJ1-6; D not resolved. The CDR3 length is 13 residues. Germline V gene data show CDR1 as SNHLY and CDR2 as FYNNEI. V gave up 7 bases and J gave up 8 bases, with 12 bases separating them. The CDR3 DNA reads TGTGCCAGCATGCAGTTGGCCTATTCACCCCTCCACTTT. This sequence encodes CASMQLAYSPLHF.

The chain combines TRBV4-2 with TRBJ1-1, with unresolved D. The CDR3 sequence is 18 residues long. Trimming pared 0 bases from V and 1 base from J, leaving 18 bases between. Looked up from germline, CDR1 is LGHNA and CDR2 is YNFKEQ. As DNA, the CDR3 is TGTGCCAGCAGCCAAGACGGAGCAGGAGGTCAGAGGAACACTGAAGCTTTCTTT. It translates to CASSQDGAGGQRNTEAFF.

The rearrangement links TRBV4-1 to TRBJ1-6, with 8 bases lining up with TRBD1. With 8 bases clipped from V and 10 bases from J, the junction kept 10 bases outside the gene matches. This CDR3 spans 14 amino acids. Germline V CDR1 and CDR2: MGHRA, YSYEKL. The CDR3 coding sequence is TGCGCCAGCCGAAGGACAGGGTTCGGCTCACCCCTCCACTTT. Protein: CASRRTGFGSPLHF.

J is TRBJ2-7 and V is TRBV4-1, with D possibly TRBD1 on 7 matching bases. The germline V gene encodes CDR1 MGHRA and CDR2 YSYEKL. V lost 2 bases, J lost 7 bases, and 24 bases lay in between. This CDR3 is built from 17 residues. CDR3 in DNA: TGCGCCAGCAGCCAAACGCCATTGCGGCAGGGGGGAGAAGAGCAGTACTTC. Translation: CASSQTPLRQGGEEQYF.

J is TRBJ2-3 and V is TRBV24-1, with TRBD1 matching 11 bases. With 9 bases clipped from V and 1 base from J, the junction kept 11 bases outside the gene matches. Germline CDR1 and CDR2: KGHDR and SFDVKD. The CDR3 is made up of 17 amino acids. The CDR3 DNA reads as TGTGCCACCGGACGGACAGGGGGCATACTCGGCACAGATACGCAGTATTTT. As protein: CATGRTGGILGTDTQYF.

This chain uses TRBV12-5 with TRBJ1-6; D gene unclear. Germline V gives CDR1 LGHNT, CDR2 FRNRAP. The CDR3 is 13 residues long. V was shortened by 5 bases and J by 5 bases, with 7 bases between the two germline ends. The CDR3, as DNA: TGTGCTAGTGGTCTTGGCAATAATTCACCCCTCCACTTT. Translated, it gives CASGLGNNSPLHF. The full variable domain, with the rest looked up from reference TRBV12-5 and TRBJ1-6, is DARVTQTPRHKVTEMGQEVTMRCQPILGHNTVFWYRQTMMQGLELLAYFRNRAPLDDSGMPKDRFSAEMPDATLATLKIQPSEPRDSAVYFCASGLGNNSPLHFGNGTRLTVT.

The chain links TRBV6-5 to TRBJ1-6; no clear D gene. Germline V gives CDR1 MNHEY, CDR2 SVGAGI. The length of the CDR3 is 16 residues. Trimming took off 0 bases at V and 10 bases at J, with 16 bases between the two ends. The CDR3 region has the DNA TGTGCCAGCAGTTACTCGACCGGGTTCAGCGGATCACCCCTCCACTTT. It codes for CASSYSTGFSGSPLHF.

The chain is built from TRBV23-1 and TRBJ2-7; D unclear. TRBV23-1 is classed as an ORF, of uncertain function. This CDR3 has 15 residues. The V gene lost 0 bases and the J gene lost 0 bases, with 9 bases spanning the gap. The CDR3 here is CASSQSCRNSYEQYF. CDR3 DNA sequence: TGCGCCAGCAGTCAATCGTGCAGAAACTCCTACGAGCAGTACTTC.

The chain employs TRBV27 and TRBJ1-4, with D possibly being TRBD1 (6 bases). Trimming took 5 bases from V and 8 from J, leaving 21 bases between them. The CDR3 length is 16 residues. The germline V gene has CDR1 MNHEY and CDR2 SMNVEV (reference sequence). Here the CDR3 reads CASSPLPGTSLEKLFF. CDR3 DNA sequence: TGTGCCAGCAGTCCACTTCCCGGGACAAGTCTAGAAAAACTGTTTTTT. The entire variable domain, with the rest obtained from reference TRBV27 and TRBJ1-4, is as follows: EAQVTQNPRYLITVTGKKLTVTCSQNMNHEYMSWYRQDPGLGLRQIYYSMNVEVTDKGDVPEGYKVSRKEKRNFPLILESPSPNQTSLYFCASSPLPGTSLEKLFFGSGTQLSVL.

The CDR3, as DNA: TGTGCCAGCAGTGAAGTTCGGGCTGGAAACACCATATATTTT. Encoded protein: CASSEVRAGNTIYF. The genes are TRBV6-1 and TRBJ1-3; D is unclear. Germline V lookup: CDR1 MNHNS, CDR2 SASEGT. Between the trimmed V and J ends, which lost 1 base and 2 bases, there was a span of 6 bases. This CDR3 region has 14 residues.

CDR3 region: CASSVSGVNSPLHF. DNA for the CDR3: TGTGCCAGTAGCGTTTCCGGGGTTAATTCACCCCTCCACTTT. J is TRBJ1-6 and V is TRBV19; D unresolved. Looked up from germline, CDR1 is LNHDA and CDR2 is SQIVND (reference sequence). The CDR3 covers 14 residues. The V end was cut by 6 bases, the J end by 6 bases, with 12 bases between.

CDR3 residues: CASSSGLQGNTDTQYF. CDR3 DNA: TGTGCCAGCAGCTCGGGCCTACAGGGAAACACAGATACGCAGTATTTT. The genes are TRBV7-9 and TRBJ2-3; D may be TRBD1 (6 bases). V was cut by 4 bases and J by 2 bases, with 16 bases left in between. The CDR3 runs to 16 residues. Germline CDR1 SEHNR, CDR2 FQNEAQ (reference sequence). The full variable domain, completed using reference TRBV7-9 and TRBJ2-3, is DTGVSQNPRHKITKRGQNVTFRCDPISEHNRLYWYRQTLGQGPEFLTYFQNEAQLEKSRLLSDRFSAERPKGSFSTLEIQRTEQGDSAMYLCASSSGLQGNTDTQYFGPGTRLTVL.

The J gene is TRBJ1-5, the V gene TRBV7-9; a possible D gene is TRBD1 (6 bases). The CDR3 length is 13 residues. Between the trimmed V and J ends, which lost 5 bases and 7 bases, there was a span of 12 bases. Looked up from germline, CDR1 is SEHNR and CDR2 is FQNEAQ (reference sequence). CDR3 region: CASSPGVGQPQHF. The CDR3 DNA sequence: TGTGCCAGCAGCCCAGGGGTTGGACAGCCCCAGCATTTT.

This chain connects TRBV19 to TRBJ2-2, with D possibly being TRBD1 (6 bases). Trimming pared 6 bases from V and 7 bases from J, leaving 24 bases between. CDR3 length: 17 amino acids. The germline gives CDR1 LNHDA, CDR2 SQIVND (reference sequence). The CDR3 bases are TGTGCCAGTAGACGGGACACCGGGGCAGGTAGAGGCGGGGAGCTGTTTTTT. It specifies CASRRDTGAGRGGELFF.

This rearrangement joins TRBV21-1 to TRBJ2-5; TRBD2, as called in the table, went unchecked against the DNA. TRBV21-1 is a documented pseudogene. CDR3 size: 16 residues. The CDR3 region has the DNA TGTGCCAGCAGCAAAGAACCCCTAGCAGAAGAAGAGACCCAGTACTTC. As protein: CASSKEPLAEEETQYF.